This TCR beta chain appears in the sequencing data of a study of blood T cells in healthy people across ages. Study-wide points: Getting older went along with TCR beta diversity per million T cells dropping roughly linearly.

Primed by a sample-barcoded 5' primer and a J-beta primer mix, a second PCR proceeded for about 7 to 11 cycles. A template-switch adaptor with 12 random nucleotides tagged each cDNA molecule. Paired-end reads containing CDR3 totaled no fewer than 3 million for each sample. Each CDR3 protein is one row after TCRdb ran MiXCR on the 5' RACE reads. The sample records 1.5 million to 2 million distinct CDR3 sequences, 49% being singletons. A few counts support this clonotype. Its matching antigen is unknown. The CDR3 extends over 12 amino acids. The germline CDR1 and CDR2 sequences are MDHEN and SYDVKM. The V end lost 7 bases, the J end lost 5 bases, and 12 bases lay between the germline ends.

This clonotype was sampled from a woman aged 40 to 49 in good health. V and J are TRBV28 and TRBJ2-7; D uncertain. The sequenced sample was blood. The CDR3 nucleotides are TGTGCCAGCAAAGGGTGGGGTCACGAGCAGTACTTC. This encodes CASKGWGHEQYF.